This T cell receptor beta chain was captured by sequencing in a study of Tregs in tolerant kidney transplant recipients. For this clone: What it binds is not known. One end of the junction does not line up with germline, which may come from a read error.

Some clones are missing from TCRdb's copy, which holds only in-frame ones; the method was immunoSEQ multiplex PCR. The sample has about 240,000 clones, approximately 84% seen once. General study findings and limits: Findings come from small patient numbers and require larger validation. No direct test of biological reproducibility was done here.

CDR1 LNHNV and CDR2 YYDKDF come from the germline V gene (reference sequence). This CDR3 has 14 residues. Thawed PBMCs were FACS-sorted into unstimulated CD4+CD25+CD127- regulatory T cells, CD4+CD25- non-regulatory cells, CD4 and CD8 cells. V is TRBV15 and J is TRBJ2-7; tentatively, D is TRBD1 or TRBD2 (5 bases each). This sequence originates from a human donor in good health. The material sequenced was CD4+ T cells from blood. CDR3 region: CATSRPGPNYERYF. The CDR3 region has the DNA TGTGCCACCAGCAGACCGGGACCGAACTACGAGCGGTACTTC.